These 21 T cell receptor beta chains were sequenced from one sample in a study of T-cell memory formation after mild COVID-19. MiXCR was run by TCRdb on the 5' RACE reads, yielding one entry per CDR3 protein. The table shows 470,000 or so distinct CDR3 sequences, with roughly 18% occurring only once. The sequencing input was PBMCs or a T cell subset sorted from them (not recorded which). The receptors originated from an adult woman who had mild COVID-19 (a few samples of this study predate the infection). Cell type and time point are not known.

This chain uses TRBV30 with TRBJ1-1; D ambiguous. V was pared by 1 base and J by 3 bases, with 12 bases between. The CDR3 spans 14 residues. Germline V lookup: CDR1 GTSNPN, CDR2 SVGIG (reference sequence). The CDR3 DNA is TGTGCCTGGAGTGAGGAGCCTGGGGACACTGAAGCTTTCTTT. Its translation: CAWSEEPGDTEAFF.

The chain has TRBV11-2 and TRBJ2-7; tentative D call: TRBD1 (6 bases). Germline CDR1 reads SGHAT; CDR2 reads FQNNGV. Trimming pared 2 bases from V and 6 bases from J, leaving 11 bases between. The CDR3 sequence is 13 residues long. CDR3 region: CASSLRTVLEQYF. The CDR3 nucleotides are TGTGCCAGCAGCTTAAGGACAGTCCTCGAGCAGTACTTC.

The chain combines TRBV19 with TRBJ2-7, with 12 bases lining up with TRBD2. The CDR3 spans 15 residues. Germline CDR1 LNHDA, CDR2 SQIVND (reference sequence). Germline trimming cut 4 bases from V and 2 bases from J; bases unmatched to any gene: 3. CDR3 protein: CASSTGLAGAYEQYF. The CDR3 region has the DNA TGTGCCAGTAGTACGGGACTAGCGGGTGCCTACGAGCAGTACTTC.

This clonotype was found many times. This chain connects TRBV9 to TRBJ2-1, with 8 positions matching TRBD1. CDR3 size: 14 residues. The V gene end was trimmed by 4 bases and the J gene end by 5 bases; junction bases not matched to a gene: 5. CDR1 and CDR2 from the germline V gene are SGDLS and YYNGEE. The CDR3 nucleotides are TGTGCCAGCAGCCCCCGGACAGGGAACAATGAGCAGTTCTTC. Its translation: CASSPRTGNNEQFF.

This clonotype was seen more than once but under ten times. This rearrangement joins TRBV3-1 to TRBJ2-3; D ambiguous. Germline assignment: CDR1 LGHDT and CDR2 YNNKEL (reference sequence). This CDR3 has 16 residues. The germline V and J ends were trimmed by 0 bases and 0 bases, with 10 bases remaining between them. CDR3 residues: CASSQDPGSSTDTQYF. The DNA of the CDR3 is TGTGCCAGCAGCCAAGACCCCGGATCTAGCACAGATACGCAGTATTTT.

This clonotype was detected only a few times. The chain links TRBV20-1 to TRBJ2-7; the D is unclear. The CDR3 runs 13 residues. V was pared by 2 bases and J by 0 bases, with 8 bases between. In germline, CDR1 is DFQATT, CDR2 SNEGSKA (reference sequence). The CDR3 reads CSARRVHSYEQYF. CDR3 sequence (DNA): TGCAGTGCTAGACGAGTGCACTCCTACGAGCAGTACTTC.

In the case of this clonotype: Germline is not matched at one junction end, which may reflect a read error. This sequence joins TRBV7-3 and TRBJ2-5; D tentatively fits TRBD1 or TRBD2 (5 bases each). Germline loops: CDR1 SGHTA, CDR2 FQGTGA. The CDR3 runs to 14 residues. CDR3 sequence: CASSVTGTRETQYF. The CDR3 bases are TGTGCCAGCAGCGTAACCGGGACGCGAGAGACCCAGTACTTC.

This clonotype was seen a handful of times. The chain employs TRBV5-5 and TRBJ2-1, with 12 bases identical to TRBD1. Germline values: CDR1 SGHKS, CDR2 YYEKEE (reference sequence). The CDR3 totals 17 residues. V shed 2 bases and J 9 bases; nucleotides not matched to a gene: 12. The CDR3 is CASSLHPGQGARSEQFF. The CDR3 DNA reads TGTGCCAGCAGCTTACACCCGGGACAGGGGGCGAGGAGTGAGCAGTTCTTC.

The chain links TRBV18 to TRBJ1-4; D is unclear. V lost 2 bases, J lost 2 bases, and 6 bases lay in between. CDR3 length equals 14 residues. The V gene's germline CDR1 is KGHSH and CDR2 LQKENI. This CDR3 reads CASSPAGTNEKLFF. The CDR3 DNA is TGTGCCAGCTCACCAGCGGGGACTAATGAAAAACTGTTTTTT.

This clonotype was detected a few times. The CDR3 DNA follows: TGTGCCAGTAGTATAGCGGGGGGGCTGTGGGTGACCCAGTACTTC. Residues: CASSIAGGLWVTQYF. The rearrangement links TRBV19 to TRBJ2-5; TRBD2 matches 8 bases. Per germline, CDR1 LNHDA and CDR2 SQIVND (reference sequence). The CDR3 is made up of 15 amino acids. V shed 1 base, J shed 7 bases, and the junction held 8 bases outside the gene matches.

This clonotype was seen more than once but under ten times. The rearrangement joins TRBV2 to TRBJ2-7; D is unclear. This CDR3 is built from 11 residues. Between the trimmed V and J ends, which lost 5 bases and 3 bases, there was a span of 5 bases. Germline V gives CDR1 SNHLY, CDR2 FYNNEI. The CDR3 DNA reads TGTGCCAGCAGTACTAACTACGAGCAGTACTTC. Its protein product is CASSTNYEQYF.

The J gene is TRBJ1-2, the V gene TRBV15; a weak D match, TRBD1 (6 bases). This CDR3 spans 14 amino acids. Germline-derived CDR1 and CDR2 are LNHNV and YYDKDF (reference sequence). Deletions cut 0 bases from V and 7 bases from J, with 12 bases between. CDR3 DNA: TGTGCCACCAGCAGAGATTGGGGGGGCGCTGGCTACACCTTC. Translating gives CATSRDWGGAGYTF.

The chain uses TRBV6-6 and TRBJ2-3, with 10 nucleotides matching TRBD2. After removal of 6 bases from V and 5 bases from J, the junction contained 5 bases not matched to a gene. Germline V lookup: CDR1 MNHNY, CDR2 SVGAGI (reference sequence). This CDR3 region has 14 residues. Here the CDR3 DNA reads TGTGCCAGCAGGAGCGGGGGGGCCGTAGATACGCAGTATTTT. It translates to CASRSGGAVDTQYF.

The rearrangement uses TRBV4-2 and TRBJ2-7; 9 bases are shared with TRBD2. Germline CDR1 is LGHNA and CDR2 is YNFKEQ. CDR3 length equals 15 residues. J lost 3 bases, V lost 1 base, and 4 bases had no gene match. The CDR3 spells CASSQVQTSGYEQYF. DNA of the CDR3: TGTGCCAGCAGCCAAGTCCAGACTAGCGGCTACGAGCAGTACTTC.

The rearrangement uses TRBV30 and TRBJ2-3; D is unclear. In germline, CDR1 is GTSNPN, CDR2 SVGIG (reference sequence). Trimming removed 3 bases at V and 0 bases at J, with 13 bases between. This CDR3 is built from 15 residues. CDR3 residues: CAWRPFGSSTDTQYF. CDR3 coding DNA: TGTGCCTGGAGGCCCTTCGGGTCTAGCACAGATACGCAGTATTTT.

The table lists this clonotype with a few counts. The V and J genes are TRBV2 and TRBJ2-5, with D possibly being TRBD1 (6 bases). Germline V CDR1 and CDR2: SNHLY, FYNNEI. This CDR3 has 13 residues. Between the trimmed V and J ends, which lost 4 bases and 2 bases, there was a span of 8 bases. The CDR3 nucleotides read TGTGCCAGCAGTGTGGACAGTCAAGAGACCCAGTACTTC. It codes for CASSVDSQETQYF.

The gene calls are TRBV12-3 or TRBV12-4 and TRBJ1-3; no clear D gene. Between the trimmed V and J ends, which lost 5 bases and 4 bases, there was a span of 21 bases. CDR3 length: 17 residues. CDR3: CASSPNRDPDVGNTIYF. The CDR3 bases are TGTGCCAGCAGTCCGAACCGGGATCCAGACGTAGGAAACACCATATATTTT.

The chain is built from TRBV12-3 or TRBV12-4 and TRBJ1-6, with a possible D match to TRBD1 (5 bases). The CDR3 is 15 amino acids. The V and J ends lost 3 bases and 7 bases respectively, with 13 bases between them. The CDR3 DNA reads TGTGCCAGCAGTTTGGCAGGGTCTAGGAATTCACCCCTCCACTTT. It specifies CASSLAGSRNSPLHF.

The chain links TRBV24-1 to TRBJ2-6, with TRBD2 matching 10 bases. J lost 1 base, V lost 3 bases, and 14 bases had no gene match. Germline CDR1 reads KGHDR; CDR2 reads SFDVKD. The CDR3 sequence is 21 residues long. CDR3 sequence: CATSDRRPSGSIPSGANVLTF. The DNA for the CDR3 is TGTGCCACCAGTGATCGAAGGCCTAGCGGGAGTATCCCTTCTGGGGCCAACGTCCTGACTTTC.

This chain connects TRBV7-9 to TRBJ2-7; no clear D. CDR1 is SEHNR and CDR2 is FQNEAQ in the germline V gene (reference sequence). This CDR3 spans 14 amino acids. Trimming left V 0 bases short and J 3 bases short, with 9 bases between. CDR3 sequence (DNA): TGTGCCAGCAGCTTAGCTACCAGTATCTACGAGCAGTACTTC. This translates into CASSLATSIYEQYF.

The chain employs TRBV14 and TRBJ1-1; D is undetermined. The CDR3 extends over 14 amino acids. V shed 6 bases and J shed 4 bases, with 15 bases lying between them. Germline V lookup: CDR1 SGHDN, CDR2 FVKESK. DNA of the CDR3: TGTGCCAGCAGTCCGAGATACGGGAGCACTGAAGCTTTCTTT. This sequence encodes CASSPRYGSTEAFF.